This TCR beta chain comes out of a study of blood T cell repertoires in COVID-19. Study at large: Acute-phase and convalescent COVID-19 samples originated in the United States, Italy and Spain. PBMCs, B-cell-depleted T cells, or T cells provided the cDNA or gDNA that made up the material.

In the authors' methods: Quantification of nucleated cells was approximated via reference gene primer amplification. Method: immunoSEQ multiplex PCR; TCRdb's copy keeps in-frame clones and lacks some. The V and J calls and clone size come from that table; D and trimming were worked out from the DNA. Of 250,000 to 300,000 clones in the sample, over 80% were seen once. CDR1 and CDR2 from the germline V gene are SGHDT and YYEEEE. J lost 2 bases, V lost 4 bases, and 3 bases had no gene match. The CDR3 length is 14 residues. This clonotype originated in a woman in her forties who had recovered from COVID-19. Source material: peripheral blood. This chain connects TRBV5-6 to TRBJ1-5; 7 bases map to TRBD1. The CDR3: CASSLGTGNQPQHF. The CDR3 region has the DNA TGTGCCAGCAGCCTCGGGACAGGCAATCAGCCCCAGCATTTT.